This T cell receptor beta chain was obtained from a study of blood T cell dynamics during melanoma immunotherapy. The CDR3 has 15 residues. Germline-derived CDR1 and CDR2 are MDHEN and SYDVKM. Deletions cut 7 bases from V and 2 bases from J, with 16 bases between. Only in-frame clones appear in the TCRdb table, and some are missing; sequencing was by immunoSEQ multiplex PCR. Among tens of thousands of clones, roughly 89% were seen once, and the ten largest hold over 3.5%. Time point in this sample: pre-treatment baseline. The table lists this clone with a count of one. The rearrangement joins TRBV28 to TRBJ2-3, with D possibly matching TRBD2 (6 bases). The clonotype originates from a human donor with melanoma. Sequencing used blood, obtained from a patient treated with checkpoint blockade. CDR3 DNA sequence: TGTGCCAGCACCCCCCTTGGCGGGAACACAGATACGCAGTATTTT. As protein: CASTPLGGNTDTQYF.